This TCR beta chain comes out of a study of immune reconstitution after stem cell transplant in scleroderma (dated by TCRdb to 2016 to 2017). As encoded in the germline V gene, CDR1 is KGHSH while CDR2 is LQKENI. The CDR3 starts with the cysteine, ends with the phenylalanine, and has 15 residues. The retained sequence is limited to the CDR3, 45 bases, with the frame set at the first base. Receptor amplification or capture employed RT-PCR. The sequencer listed for this sample is Illumina MiSeq. The public reads were run again by TCRdb, first through fastp at Q25 and then through MiXCR, and only productive beta chains were kept. Identical CDR3 proteins give one entry, which carries the most common genes and DNA. The sample profile shows more than 3,500 distinct CDR3 sequences; roughly 5.8% of them were found once. The ten largest make up 15% of the sample. This clonotype has a handful of counts. Its target antigen remains unknown. One end of the junction does not line up with germline, which may come from a read error.

Sampling took place before or after autologous hematopoietic stem cell transplantation (not recorded which). The chain is assembled from TRBV18 and TRBJ2-7, and TRBD1 may be the D gene, going by 7 matching bases. The receptor was isolated from a female donor with systemic sclerosis. The CDR3 is CVSSRAGQSSYEQYF. Here is the DNA: TGTGTCAGCTCACGTGCGGGACAGAGCTCCTACGAGCAGTACTTC. Reference TRBV18 and TRBJ2-7 proteins supply the regions before and after the CDR3; the full variable domain is: NAGVMQNPRHLVRRRGQEARLRCSPMKGHSHVYWYRQLPEEGLKFMVYLQKENIIDESGMPKERFSAEFPKEGPSILRIQQVVRGDSAAYFCVSSRAGQSSYEQYFGPGTRLTVT.